These 3 T cell receptor beta chains originate from one sample sequenced in a study of T cell responses to AZD1222 COVID-19 vaccine. Produced via immunoSEQ multiplex PCR; TCRdb's table is partial and in-frame only. The sample yields more than 95,000 clones, 88% seen once. Material: peripheral blood, obtained 28 days after the second AZD1222 dose. The receptors come from an adult who received the AZD1222 COVID-19 vaccine.

The genes are TRBV13 and TRBJ1-3; D call uncertain. V lost 1 base, J lost 0 bases, and 10 bases lay in between. CDR3 length: 16 residues. The germline CDR1 and CDR2 sequences are PRHDT and FYEKMQ (reference sequence). CDR3 DNA: TGTGCCAGCAGCTTAGTACCTATTCGCTCTGGAAACACCATATATTTT. This gives the protein CASSLVPIRSGNTIYF.

The chain carries TRBV9 and TRBJ2-1; D might be TRBD2 (6 bases). V gave up 0 bases and J gave up 7 bases, with 14 bases separating them. In germline, CDR1 is SGDLS, CDR2 YYNGEE. The CDR3 runs 15 residues. CDR3 in amino acids: CASSVAQTRGNEQFF. The CDR3 DNA reads as TGTGCCAGCAGCGTAGCCCAAACCCGGGGGAATGAGCAGTTCTTC.

About this clone: The same CDR3 arises from other DNA sequences in this sample as well. V and J are TRBV7-2 and TRBJ1-2, with TRBD1 as a possible D gene (5 bases). Germline assignment: CDR1 SGHTA and CDR2 FQGNSA. The V end was cut by 3 bases, the J end by 2 bases, with 7 bases between. The CDR3 extends over 13 amino acids. This chain's CDR3 is CASSLGQNYGYTF. The CDR3 DNA is TGTGCCAGCAGCTTGGGGCAGAACTATGGCTACACCTTC.